The 22 T cell receptor beta chains listed next were all sequenced from one sample in a study of breast tumors, draining lymph nodes, adjacent tissues. Axillary draining lymph nodes of breast cancer patients supplied the node samples. TCRdb reanalysed the multiplex PCR reads using MiXCR and keeps one entry per CDR3 protein. The table lists some 130,000 distinct CDR3 sequences, about 22% of them singletons. Sample: axillary lymph node tissue. These receptors all stem from a female donor with breast cancer. Some clones in this sample may be carry-over from other donors' samples.

This clonotype was counted at least ten times. The chain has TRBV25-1 and TRBJ2-2; 14 nucleotides align to TRBD2. The CDR3 extends over 19 amino acids. Germline V lookup: CDR1 MGHDK, CDR2 SYGVNS. V lost 5 bases to trimming and J lost 7 bases; unmatched junction nucleotides: 15. The CDR3 protein is CASSPRLAGGPNSDGELFF. As DNA, the CDR3 is TGTGCCAGCAGTCCCCGACTAGCGGGAGGGCCCAACTCGGACGGGGAGCTGTTTTTT.

There are many counts of this clonotype. V gene TRBV7-9 combines with J gene TRBJ2-7; D perhaps matches TRBD1 (5 bases). The CDR3 loop spans 12 amino acids. V lost 7 bases and J lost 6, with 13 bases in between. Germline V CDR1 and CDR2: SEHNR, FQNEAQ (reference sequence). The chain's CDR3 is CASMSQGSEQYF. DNA of the CDR3: TGTGCCAGCATGTCCCAGGGCAGCGAGCAGTACTTC.

This clonotype was counted at least ten times. The chain employs TRBV6-1 and TRBJ1-4, with no clear D. V was shortened by 6 bases and J by 5 bases, with 13 bases between the two germline ends. The CDR3 is 14 amino acids. Germline V gives CDR1 MNHNS, CDR2 SASEGT. The DNA for the CDR3 is TGTGCCAGCAGAAGACTTGGAGCGAATGAAAAACTGTTTTTT. Residues: CASRRLGANEKLFF.

With respect to this clonotype: A much larger clone is a single base away; this may be a read error. The V gene is TRBV19, the J gene TRBJ2-3, with 7 bases lining up with TRBD1. The CDR3 loop spans 14 amino acids. Losses at the gene ends were 7 bases for V and 5 bases for J; bases not matched to a gene: 9. Germline V gene sequence: CDR1 LNHDA, CDR2 SQIVND (reference sequence). The CDR3 here is CASISTGSLDTQYF. The CDR3 DNA is TGTGCCAGTATTTCGACAGGGTCCCTAGATACGCAGTATTTT.

This clonotype has ten or more counts. V usage is TRBV19 and J usage is TRBJ1-2, with D unresolved. Germline CDR1 and CDR2: LNHDA and SQIVND (reference sequence). Trimming pared 10 bases from V and 2 bases from J, leaving 17 bases between. The CDR3 consists of 14 residues. The CDR3 here is CATSPGQINYGYTF. CDR3 coding DNA: TGTGCCACCTCACCGGGCCAGATAAACTATGGCTACACCTTC. The full variable domain, with the rest looked up from reference TRBV19 and TRBJ1-2, is DGGITQSPKYLFRKEGQNVTLSCEQNLNHDAMYWYRQDPGQGLRLIYYSQIVNDFQKGDIAEGYSVSREKKESFPLTVTSAQKNPTAFYLCATSPGQINYGYTFGSGTRLTVV.

This clonotype was seen ten or more times. The J gene is TRBJ2-1, the V gene TRBV11-3; tentatively, D is TRBD1 or TRBD2 (5 bases each). In germline, CDR1 is SGHNT, CDR2 YENEEA. V dropped 2 bases and J dropped 6 bases, with 17 bases sitting between them. The CDR3 consists of 16 residues. CDR3 loop: CASSLIASQGRNEQFF. The CDR3 nucleotides are TGTGCCAGCAGCTTAATAGCTAGCCAGGGCCGCAATGAGCAGTTCTTC.

This clonotype was counted only a few times. V and J are TRBV27 and TRBJ2-2, with unresolved D. V was shortened by 1 base and J by 4 bases, with 4 bases between the two germline ends. CDR3 size: 13 residues. The germline gives CDR1 MNHEY, CDR2 SMNVEV (reference sequence). The CDR3 DNA reads TGTGCCAGCAGTTTATGGATCACCGGGGAGCTGTTTTTT. This codes for CASSLWITGELFF.

This clonotype showed up many times. The chain couples TRBV12-3 or TRBV12-4 to TRBJ2-2, with D possibly TRBD2 on 5 matching bases. The CDR3 sequence is 15 residues long. Trimming removed 5 bases from V and 3 bases from J, with 13 bases in between. This chain's CDR3 is CASSLKSGYTGELFF. CDR3 nucleotide sequence: TGTGCCAGCAGTCTCAAGAGCGGATACACCGGGGAGCTGTTTTTT.

In this sample, this clonotype turned up many times. The chain combines TRBV11-2 with TRBJ2-7, with 8 bases matching TRBD2. The V gene's germline CDR1 is SGHAT and CDR2 FQNNGV. CDR3 length equals 14 residues. The V gene end was trimmed by 2 bases and the J gene end by 4 bases; junction bases not matched to a gene: 4. CDR3 amino acids: CASSLFREGYEQYF. CDR3 DNA sequence: TGTGCCAGCAGCTTATTCCGGGAGGGTTACGAGCAGTACTTC.

This clonotype came up many times. V is TRBV27 and J is TRBJ2-1; 13 bases line up with TRBD2. V shed 5 bases, J shed 0 bases, and the junction held 7 bases outside the gene matches. Looked up from germline, CDR1 is MNHEY and CDR2 is SMNVEV (reference sequence). The CDR3 spans 18 residues. The CDR3 DNA is TGTGCCAGCAGTCCTGGGACTAGCGGGGCCGGCTCCTACAATGAGCAGTTCTTC. Translation: CASSPGTSGAGSYNEQFF.

This clonotype was found a few times. J is TRBJ2-5 and V is TRBV5-6; 11 bases align to TRBD2. V gave up 7 bases and J gave up 5 bases; unmatched junction bases: 7. Germline V gene data show CDR1 as SGHDT and CDR2 as YYEEEE. The length of the CDR3 is 14 residues. In DNA, the CDR3 is TGTGCCAGCGGGGCACTAGCGGGAGTCGAGACCCAGTACTTC. This sequence encodes CASGALAGVETQYF.

A remark on this clonotype: A single base separates this from a much larger clone, so it may be a read error. The V and J genes are TRBV10-3 and TRBJ2-3; the D is unclear. Germline CDR1 and CDR2: ENHRY and SYGVKD. The length of the CDR3 is 11 residues. V lost 6 bases, J lost 8 bases, and 9 bases lay in between. The CDR3 DNA is TGTGCCATCAGCGCCTATGGTACGCAGTATTTT. The encoded protein is CAISAYGTQYF.

This clonotype has a count of ten or more. This chain links TRBV19 with TRBJ2-5, with 8 bases aligning to TRBD1. After removal of 6 bases from V and 2 bases from J, the junction contained 8 bases not matched to a gene. The CDR3 sequence is 15 residues long. Per the germline V gene, CDR1 is LNHDA and CDR2 is SQIVND (reference sequence). CDR3 DNA sequence: TGTGCCAGTAGGTCGACAGGGGAACGACAAGAGACCCAGTACTTC. This translates into CASRSTGERQETQYF.

This clonotype was detected many times. Written as DNA, the CDR3 is TGTGCCAGCAGTTACTCGCTACCTTCAACTAATGAAAAACTGTTTTTT. It codes for CASSYSLPSTNEKLFF. The J gene is TRBJ1-4, the V gene TRBV6-5; no firm D call. This CDR3 contains 16 residues. The germline V gene encodes CDR1 MNHEY and CDR2 SVGAGI. With 0 bases removed from V and 0 bases from J, the gap between germline ends came to 8 bases.

This clonotype has at least ten counts. V gene TRBV12-3 or TRBV12-4 combines with J gene TRBJ2-7, with 7 bases fitting TRBD2. The CDR3 is 15 amino acids. Trimming removed 4 bases from V and 2 bases from J; junction bases left unmatched: 8. CDR3 amino acids: CASSYSAGRPYEQYF. The CDR3 DNA follows: TGTGCCAGCAGTTATTCAGCGGGACGACCCTACGAGCAGTACTTC.

The CDR3 loop is CASRQTGLRGNTIYF. CDR3 DNA sequence: TGTGCCAGCAGGCAGACAGGGTTGCGGGGAAACACCATATATTTT. The chain has TRBV28 and TRBJ1-3; TRBD1 matches at 7 bases. J was trimmed by 4 bases and V by 6 bases; bases with no gene match: 9. The CDR3 spans 15 residues. Germline CDR1 is MDHEN and CDR2 is SYDVKM.

This clonotype appeared a few times. The chain employs TRBV19 and TRBJ2-1; 14 nucleotides match TRBD2. The germline V gene encodes CDR1 LNHDA and CDR2 SQIVND (reference sequence). The CDR3 runs 15 residues. V shed 7 bases, J shed 7 bases, and the junction held 6 bases outside the gene matches. The CDR3 reads CASTSGTSGRNEQFF. The CDR3, as DNA: TGTGCCAGTACCTCCGGGACTAGCGGGAGAAATGAGCAGTTCTTC.

This clonotype has at least ten counts. The J gene is TRBJ2-1, the V gene TRBV12-3 or TRBV12-4; D may be TRBD1 or TRBD2 (6 bases each). V was clipped by 2 bases and J by 10 bases, with 18 bases between them. CDR3 size: 15 residues. The CDR3 protein is CASSLSGGRLAEQFF. CDR3 bases: TGTGCCAGCAGTTTAAGTGGGGGGCGGCTAGCCGAGCAGTTCTTC.

There are many counts of this clonotype. This CDR3 reads CASSESGTSGIYEQYF. The DNA of the CDR3 is TGCGCCAGCAGTGAGTCAGGGACTAGCGGTATCTACGAGCAGTACTTC. The chain couples TRBV10-1 to TRBJ2-7; the match to TRBD2 covers 11 bases. Germline CDR1 is WNHNN and CDR2 is SYGVQD (reference sequence). CDR3 size: 16 residues. V shed 0 bases, J shed 3 bases, and the junction held 4 bases outside the gene matches.

This clonotype was observed at least ten times. The V gene is TRBV5-8, the J gene TRBJ2-1; 8 nucleotides agree with TRBD2. The CDR3 has 17 residues. The germline V gene encodes CDR1 SGHTS and CDR2 YDEGEE. V gave up 0 bases and J gave up 5 bases; unmatched junction bases: 10. CDR3 sequence: CASSLESAGGQNNEQFF. The DNA for the CDR3 is TGTGCCAGCAGCTTGGAGTCGGCGGGAGGCCAAAACAATGAGCAGTTCTTC. Full variable domain (rest looked up from reference TRBV5-8 and TRBJ2-1): EAGVTQSPTHLIKTRGQQATLRCSPISGHTSVYWYQQALGLGLQFLLWYDEGEERNRGNFPPRFSGRQFPNYSSELNVNALELEDSALYLCASSLESAGGQNNEQFFGPGTRLTVL.

This clonotype was detected once. With a much larger clone just one base away, this may be a read error. The chain couples TRBV3-1 to TRBJ1-3, with 7 bases lining up with TRBD1. CDR3 size: 15 residues. The germline CDR1 and CDR2 sequences are LGHDT and YNNKEL (reference sequence). V lost 1 base and J lost 9; bases outside the gene matches: 9. For the CDR3, the DNA is TGTGCCAGCAGCCAAGGGACAGGTAACCGAAGCACCATATATTTT. It codes for CASSQGTGNRSTIYF. Based on the CDR3 plus reference TRBV3-1 and TRBJ1-3, the full variable domain is DTAVSQTPKYLVTQMGNDKSIKCEQNLGHDTMYWYKQDSKKFLKIMFSYNNKELIINETVPNRFSPKSPDKAHLNLHINSLELGDSAVYFCASSQGTGNRSTIYFGEGSWLTVV.

This clonotype was seen many times. The CDR3 loop is CSARGSRLAGVQVYEQYF. The CDR3 nucleotides are TGCAGTGCCAGGGGTTCTAGGCTAGCGGGAGTCCAAGTCTACGAGCAGTACTTC. The gene calls are TRBV20-1 and TRBJ2-7; 10 bases line up with TRBD2. The CDR3 loop spans 18 amino acids. Germline V CDR1 and CDR2: DFQATT, SNEGSKA (reference sequence). J lost 3 bases, V lost 6 bases, and 20 bases had no gene match.